The TCR beta chain under discussion was sequenced for a study of identical twins (dated by TCRdb to 2016 to 2017). Regarding the study in general: To test whether fetal clonotypes persist, this study deep-sequenced TCR alpha and beta repertoires from monozygotic twins, from unrelated adults of various ages, and from cord blood. To rule out contamination, the twin experiments were replicated at different times with different library preparation protocols. On the study overall, not on this receptor specifically: Conclusions relied on cross-sectional statistical analysis, since the same donors could not be followed over many years. Abundant cord blood beta clonotypes had fewer insertions, young adult naive repertoires showed a similar but weaker trend, and memory repertoires showed no such trend. In monozygotic twins, out-of-frame TCR alpha sharing was systematically underestimated by recombination models, although the models agreed with sharing between unrelated individuals. Invariant T cells such as MAIT and iNKT could partly confound zero-insertion analyses, though diverse VJ usage argued against this for most clonotypes. Out-of-frame TCR alpha sequences shared between twins showed an excess of low generation-probability sequences compared with coincidental sharing between unrelated individuals. In beta out-of-frame sequences, excess twin sharing was weaker, because having fewer shared sequences lowered the signal-to-noise ratio.

Every donor was a healthy Caucasian. Using Miltenyi CD45RO+ enrichment and human naive T-cell isolation kits, memory (CD45RO+) and naive T cells were isolated from PBMC. Library prep was done by 5' RACE. Sequencing instrument: Illumina HiSeq 2000. Template switching added a universal primer binding site, and the final cDNA carried a unique molecular identifier that allowed TCR cDNA molecules to be counted accurately. First-strand cDNA for TCR alpha and beta chains was synthesized from specific primers in the conserved constant-segment region. To control for contamination, every cDNA library carried two barcodes: a SMART-Mk sample barcode plus Illumina barcodes. TruSeq adapter sequences, together with Illumina sample barcodes, were added in two successive PCR steps. TCR alpha and beta cDNA libraries were sequenced on the Illumina HiSeq platform with custom primers. As for the original processing: Unique molecular identifiers were extracted from raw reads with MiGEC, and CDR3 positions were determined with MiXCR. For each individual, recombination models were inferred using an EM algorithm with the repgenHMM and IGoR tools. Shared clonotype analysis was performed with the tcR package in R, normalizing sharing by the product of cloneset sizes. To study raw recombination without the effects of thymic and clonal selection, out-of-frame nonproductive sequences were analyzed. Starting from the raw public reads, TCRdb applied fastp trimming at Q25, assembled clones with MiXCR and retained in-frame beta chains. All rows with the same CDR3 protein become a single entry with the most common DNA and genes. The V and J calls reflect TCRdb's pipeline rather than the authors' work. This sample comprises more than 200,000 distinct CDR3 sequences, around 15% of them detected only once. The ten largest clones take up 7% to 9% of the sample.

This clonotype was seen more than once but under ten times. This clone's antigen is unknown. There are no base qualities to consult, and no much larger clone falls within one base. CDR1 SGHRS and CDR2 YFSETQ are derived from the germline V gene. V drops 4 bases and J drops 9 bases, leaving 20 bases in between. The CDR3 contains 15 residues, cysteine and phenylalanine counted. The kept DNA is CDR3 alone, 45 bases in frame from the first base. The receptor comes from a young woman in good health. Sample: memory (CD45RO+) T cells sorted from blood. The cell subset or site tag for this specimen amounts to: CD45RO+ enriched T cells. The chain is encoded by TRBV5-1 joined to TRBJ2-1, with the D assignment possibly TRBD1 or TRBD2, given 5 matching bases for each. Here the CDR3 is given as CASSLQVGAVPEQFF. The bases are TGCGCCAGCAGCCTACAGGTAGGAGCGGTCCCTGAGCAGTTCTTC.